These 13 T cell receptor beta chains originate from one sample sequenced in a study of blood T cell repertoires in COVID-19. Clones were read by immunoSEQ multiplex PCR, and TCRdb kept only the in-frame ones, dropping some. The sample includes approximately 250,000 clones, more than 70% of them seen just once. Sequencing was done on a sample of PBMCs or T cells enriched from blood (not recorded which). The receptors were gathered from an older woman in a cohort exposed to, infected with or recovered from COVID-19 (not recorded which).

The gene calls are TRBV2 and TRBJ2-3; a weak D match, TRBD1 (6 bases). CDR3 length: 12 amino acids. The V end was cut by 6 bases, the J end by 4 bases, with 8 bases between. Per the germline V gene, CDR1 is SNHLY and CDR2 is FYNNEI. CDR3 bases: TGTGCCAGCAGACGACAGGCAGATACGCAGTATTTT. Protein product: CASRRQADTQYF. The entire variable domain, with the rest obtained from reference TRBV2 and TRBJ2-3, is as follows: EPEVTQTPSHQVTQMGQEVILRCVPISNHLYFYWYRQILGQKVEFLVSFYNNEISEKSEIFDDQFSVERPDGSNFTLKIRSTKLEDSAMYFCASRRQADTQYFGPGTRLTVL.

The genes are TRBV27 and TRBJ1-2, with 7 nucleotides matching TRBD1. Germline V gene data show CDR1 as MNHEY and CDR2 as SMNVEV (reference sequence). CDR3 size: 15 residues. V shed 5 bases and J 7 bases; nucleotides not matched to a gene: 13. The CDR3 region is CASSLAGQSAGGYTF. DNA for the CDR3: TGTGCCAGCAGTCTCGCGGGACAGAGCGCGGGTGGCTACACCTTC.

The rearrangement links TRBV5-1 to TRBJ1-2, with D possibly being TRBD1 (5 bases). Germline V lookup: CDR1 SGHRS, CDR2 YFSETQ. The germline V and J ends were trimmed by 0 bases and 10 bases, with 13 bases remaining between them. This CDR3 is 13 amino acids long. The CDR3 spells CASSLARGEVYTF. Here the CDR3 DNA reads TGCGCCAGCAGCTTGGCCCGGGGGGAAGTCTACACCTTC.

The V gene is TRBV19, the J gene TRBJ2-7; D is perhaps TRBD2 (5 bases). The V gene's germline CDR1 is LNHDA and CDR2 SQIVND (reference sequence). The CDR3 extends over 13 amino acids. The ends were cut back, 7 bases at V and 2 bases at J, with 12 bases in the middle. The CDR3 DNA is TGTGCCAGTATTTCGGACTTAGCCTACGAGCAGTACTTC. Residues: CASISDLAYEQYF. The full variable domain, its missing parts supplied by reference TRBV19 and TRBJ2-7, is DGGITQSPKYLFRKEGQNVTLSCEQNLNHDAMYWYRQDPGQGLRLIYYSQIVNDFQKGDIAEGYSVSREKKESFPLTVTSAQKNPTAFYLCASISDLAYEQYFGPGTRLTVT.

The DNA of the CDR3 is TGTGCCAGCAGGGCCGGGACTAGGATTAATGAGCAGTTCTTC. Protein product: CASRAGTRINEQFF. This chain links TRBV5-4 with TRBJ2-1; 8 bases match TRBD2. Germline CDR1 is SGHNT and CDR2 is YYREEE (reference sequence). CDR3 length equals 14 residues. Unmatched junction bases numbered 8, after V lost 5 bases and J lost 7 bases.

The chain combines TRBV15 with TRBJ2-1; tentative D call: TRBD1 (6 bases). This CDR3 spans 15 amino acids. Germline loops: CDR1 LNHNV, CDR2 YYDKDF (reference sequence). Trimming shortened V by 5 bases and J by 8 bases, and 19 bases separated the two germline ends. CDR3 bases: TGTGCCACCAGCGGGCTCTCTGGGGGCGGCGATGAGCAGTTCTTC. Translating it yields CATSGLSGGGDEQFF.

J is TRBJ2-2 and V is TRBV11-3; 8 positions agree with TRBD2. J was trimmed by 0 bases and V by 5 bases; bases with no gene match: 5. CDR1 SGHNT and CDR2 YENEEA come from the germline V gene. The CDR3 is 16 amino acids. The CDR3 bases are TGTGCCAGCAGCCCGGGGGGACTAGCGAACACCGGGGAGCTGTTTTTT. This codes for CASSPGGLANTGELFF.

The CDR3 nucleotides are TGCGCCAGCAGCTTCGAACAGGGGCCCACCTACGAGCAGTACTTC. As protein: CASSFEQGPTYEQYF. The V gene is TRBV5-1, the J gene TRBJ2-7; TRBD1 matches 7 bases. The CDR3 totals 15 residues. The germline gives CDR1 SGHRS, CDR2 YFSETQ. With 2 bases clipped from V and 2 bases from J, the junction kept 7 bases outside the gene matches.

The chain couples TRBV29-1 to TRBJ1-4, with D unresolved. Trimming took 7 bases from V and 8 from J, leaving 17 bases between them. The CDR3 has 13 amino acids. Germline V gene lookup returns CDR1 SQVTM and CDR2 ANQGSEA. CDR3 in amino acids: CSAGGTAGEKLFF. DNA for the CDR3: TGCAGCGCCGGTGGCACAGCTGGCGAAAAACTGTTTTTT.

This chain links TRBV7-9 with TRBJ1-5; weak D call: TRBD1 (5 bases). Germline V gene lookup returns CDR1 SEHNR and CDR2 FQNEAQ (reference sequence). Trimming took off 0 bases at V and 4 bases at J, with 7 bases between the two ends. The CDR3 spans 14 residues. Here the CDR3 reads CASSLATENQPQHF. CDR3 sequence (DNA): TGTGCCAGCAGCTTAGCGACAGAGAATCAGCCCCAGCATTTT.

V and J are TRBV19 and TRBJ1-5, with TRBD1 identical over 9 bases. J was trimmed by 2 bases and V by 5 bases; bases with no gene match: 13. Germline loops: CDR1 LNHDA, CDR2 SQIVND (reference sequence). CDR3 length: 18 amino acids. DNA of the CDR3: TGTGCCAGTAGTGCCCGGGACAGGGCAGGTTCAGGCAATCAGCCCCAGCATTTT. Its translation is CASSARDRAGSGNQPQHF.

This sequence joins TRBV30 and TRBJ2-7, with no clear D. Germline values: CDR1 GTSNPN, CDR2 SVGIG (reference sequence). V was cut by 0 bases and J by 2 bases, with 8 bases left in between. The CDR3 extends over 13 amino acids. The CDR3 nucleotides read TGTGCCTGGAGTGTGAGCGCTACCTACGAGCAGTACTTC. Amino acid sequence: CAWSVSATYEQYF.

Notes on this clone: One junction end does not reproduce the germline sequence, and a read error may be involved. The chain combines TRBV2 with TRBJ2-5, with 13 bases identical to TRBD2. This CDR3 is built from 12 residues. CDR1 is SNHLY, CDR2 FYNNEI, per germline. Here the CDR3 DNA reads TGTGCCAGCAGCCCGACTAGCGGGGGGTTTAACTTC. It translates to CASSPTSGGFNF.